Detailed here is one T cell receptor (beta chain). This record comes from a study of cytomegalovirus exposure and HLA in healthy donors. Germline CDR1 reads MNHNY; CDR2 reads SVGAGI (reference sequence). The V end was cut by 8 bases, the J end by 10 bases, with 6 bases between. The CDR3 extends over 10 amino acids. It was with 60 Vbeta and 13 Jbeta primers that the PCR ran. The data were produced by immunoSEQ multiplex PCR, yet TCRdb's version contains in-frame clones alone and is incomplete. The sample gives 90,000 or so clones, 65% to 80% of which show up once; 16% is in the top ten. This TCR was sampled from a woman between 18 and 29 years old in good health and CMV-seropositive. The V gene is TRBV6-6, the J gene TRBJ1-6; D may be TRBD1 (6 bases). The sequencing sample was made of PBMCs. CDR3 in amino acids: CASGGSPLHF. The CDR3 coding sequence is TGTGCCAGCGGGGGCTCACCCCTCCACTTT.